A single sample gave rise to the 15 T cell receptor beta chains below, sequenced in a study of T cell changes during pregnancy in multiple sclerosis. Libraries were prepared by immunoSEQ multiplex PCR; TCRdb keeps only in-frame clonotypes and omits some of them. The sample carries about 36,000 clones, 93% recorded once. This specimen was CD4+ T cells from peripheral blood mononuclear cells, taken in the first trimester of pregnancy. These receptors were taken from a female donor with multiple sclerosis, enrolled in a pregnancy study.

The CDR3 nucleotides read TGTGCCAGCAGCGGGGGACTTCGGGAAAAACTGTTTTTT. As protein: CASSGGLREKLFF. The chain is built from TRBV11-2 and TRBJ1-4; perhaps TRBD1 as D (5 bases). V was trimmed by 5 bases and J by 8 bases, leaving 12 bases between them. The CDR3 is 13 amino acids. CDR1 and CDR2 (germline): SGHAT, FQNNGV.

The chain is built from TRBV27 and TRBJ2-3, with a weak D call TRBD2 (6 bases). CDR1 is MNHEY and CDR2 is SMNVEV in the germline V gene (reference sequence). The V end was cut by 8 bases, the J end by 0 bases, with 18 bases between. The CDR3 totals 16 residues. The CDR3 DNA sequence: TGTGCCAGCCAACTGAGGGACTTCCCTAGCACAGATACGCAGTATTTT. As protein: CASQLRDFPSTDTQYF.

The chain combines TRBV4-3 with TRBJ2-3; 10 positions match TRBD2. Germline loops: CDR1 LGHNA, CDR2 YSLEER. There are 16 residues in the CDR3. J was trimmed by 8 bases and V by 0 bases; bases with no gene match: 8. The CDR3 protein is CASSQDRLAGEGTQYF. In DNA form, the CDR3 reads TGCGCCAGCAGCCAAGATCGGCTAGCGGGGGAGGGTACGCAGTATTTT.

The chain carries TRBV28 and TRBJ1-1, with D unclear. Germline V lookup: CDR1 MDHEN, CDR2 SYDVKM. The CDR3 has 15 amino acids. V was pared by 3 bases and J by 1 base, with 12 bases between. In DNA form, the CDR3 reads TGTGCCAGCAGTTTCACAAAAGGGAGGAACACTGAAGCTTTCTTT. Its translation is CASSFTKGRNTEAFF.

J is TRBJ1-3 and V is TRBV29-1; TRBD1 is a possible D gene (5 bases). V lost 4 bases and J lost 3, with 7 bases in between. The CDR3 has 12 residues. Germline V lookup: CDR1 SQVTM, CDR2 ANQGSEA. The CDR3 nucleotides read TGCAGCGTTGCAGGGCTTGGAAACACCATATATTTT. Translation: CSVAGLGNTIYF.

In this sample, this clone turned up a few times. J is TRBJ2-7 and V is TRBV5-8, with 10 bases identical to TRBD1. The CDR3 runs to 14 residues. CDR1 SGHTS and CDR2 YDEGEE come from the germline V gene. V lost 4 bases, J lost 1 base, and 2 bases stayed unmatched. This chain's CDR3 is CASSTGQGSYEQYF. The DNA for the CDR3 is TGTGCCAGCAGCACGGGACAGGGGTCCTACGAGCAGTACTTC.

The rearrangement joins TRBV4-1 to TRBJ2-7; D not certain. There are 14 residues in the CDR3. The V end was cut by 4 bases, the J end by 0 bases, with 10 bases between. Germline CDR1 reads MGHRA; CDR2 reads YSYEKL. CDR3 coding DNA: TGCGCCAGCAGCCCCTATCCCACCTCCTACGAGCAGTACTTC. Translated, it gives CASSPYPTSYEQYF.

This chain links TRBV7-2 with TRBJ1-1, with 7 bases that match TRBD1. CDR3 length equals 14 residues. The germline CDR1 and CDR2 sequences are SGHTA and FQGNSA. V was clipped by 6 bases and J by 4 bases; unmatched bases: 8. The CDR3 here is CASRRNDRATEAFF. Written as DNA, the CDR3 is TGTGCCAGCAGACGGAATGACAGGGCCACTGAAGCTTTCTTT.

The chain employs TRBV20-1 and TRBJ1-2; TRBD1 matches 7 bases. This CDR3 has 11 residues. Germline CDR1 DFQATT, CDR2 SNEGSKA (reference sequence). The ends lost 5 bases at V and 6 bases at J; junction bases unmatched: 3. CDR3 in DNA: TGCAGTGCTCCCACAGGGGATGGCTACACCTTC. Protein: CSAPTGDGYTF.

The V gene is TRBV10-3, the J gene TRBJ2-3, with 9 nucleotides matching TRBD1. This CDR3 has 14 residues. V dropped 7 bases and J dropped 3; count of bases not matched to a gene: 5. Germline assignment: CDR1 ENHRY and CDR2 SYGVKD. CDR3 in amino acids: CAIKGDRGTDTQYF. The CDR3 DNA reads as TGTGCCATCAAGGGAGACAGGGGGACAGATACGCAGTATTTT.

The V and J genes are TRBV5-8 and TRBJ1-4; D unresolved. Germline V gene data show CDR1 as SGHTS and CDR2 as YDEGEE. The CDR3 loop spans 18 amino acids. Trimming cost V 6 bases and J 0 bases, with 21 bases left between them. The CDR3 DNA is TGTGCCAGCAACCCTTGGAGGGAATTCGGCGCAACTAATGAAAAACTGTTTTTT. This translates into CASNPWREFGATNEKLFF.

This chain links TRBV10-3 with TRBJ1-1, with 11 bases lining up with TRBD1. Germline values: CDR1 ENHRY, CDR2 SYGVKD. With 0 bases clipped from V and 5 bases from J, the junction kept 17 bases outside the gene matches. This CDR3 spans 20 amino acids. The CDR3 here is CAISESPLPRPGTGGTEAFF. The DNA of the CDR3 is TGTGCCATCAGTGAGTCTCCCCTCCCCAGGCCCGGGACAGGGGGAACTGAAGCTTTCTTT.

Written as DNA, the CDR3 is TGTGCCAGCAGCCGGGGGACGACCGGGGAGCTGTTTTTT. It is translated as CASSRGTTGELFF. The rearrangement uses TRBV7-2 and TRBJ2-2; maybe TRBD2 (6 bases). The CDR3 loop spans 13 amino acids. CDR1 and CDR2 from the germline V gene are SGHTA and FQGNSA. Trimming shortened V by 5 bases and J by 5 bases, and 9 bases separated the two germline ends.

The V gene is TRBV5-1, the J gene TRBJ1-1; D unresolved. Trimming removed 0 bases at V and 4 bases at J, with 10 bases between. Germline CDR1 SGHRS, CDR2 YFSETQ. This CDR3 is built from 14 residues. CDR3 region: CASSLDGVGTEAFF. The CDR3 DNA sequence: TGCGCCAGCAGCTTGGACGGGGTAGGCACTGAAGCTTTCTTT.

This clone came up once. CDR3 sequence: CAISVLDTQYF. CDR3 in DNA: TGTGCCATCAGTGTTCTCGATACGCAGTATTTT. This chain connects TRBV10-3 to TRBJ2-3; D unresolved. Trimming took off 4 bases at V and 6 bases at J, with 5 bases between the two ends. This CDR3 has 11 amino acids. Looked up from germline, CDR1 is ENHRY and CDR2 is SYGVKD.